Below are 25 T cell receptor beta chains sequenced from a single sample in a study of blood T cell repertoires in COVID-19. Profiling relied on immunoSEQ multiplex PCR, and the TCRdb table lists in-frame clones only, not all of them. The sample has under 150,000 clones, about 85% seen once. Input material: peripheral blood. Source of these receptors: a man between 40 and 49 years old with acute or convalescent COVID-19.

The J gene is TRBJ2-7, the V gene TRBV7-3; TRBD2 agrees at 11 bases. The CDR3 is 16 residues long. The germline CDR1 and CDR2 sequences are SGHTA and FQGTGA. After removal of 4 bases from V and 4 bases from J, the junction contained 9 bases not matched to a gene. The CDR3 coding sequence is TGTGCCAGCAGCTCGACTAGCGGGATGCCGTTGTACGAGCAGTACTTC. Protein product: CASSSTSGMPLYEQYF. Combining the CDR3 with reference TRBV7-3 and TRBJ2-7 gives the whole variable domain GAGVSQTPSNKVTEKGKYVELRCDPISGHTALYWYRQSLGQGPEFLIYFQGTGAADDSGLPNDRFFAVRPEGSVSTLKIQRTERGDSAVYLCASSSTSGMPLYEQYFGPGTRLTVT.

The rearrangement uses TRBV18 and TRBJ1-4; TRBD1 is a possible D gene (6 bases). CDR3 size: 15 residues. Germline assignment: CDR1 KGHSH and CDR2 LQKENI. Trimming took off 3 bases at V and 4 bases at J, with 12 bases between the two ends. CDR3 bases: TGTGCCAGCTCACCTGACAGGCGTCGTAATGAAAAACTGTTTTTT. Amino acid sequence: CASSPDRRRNEKLFF.

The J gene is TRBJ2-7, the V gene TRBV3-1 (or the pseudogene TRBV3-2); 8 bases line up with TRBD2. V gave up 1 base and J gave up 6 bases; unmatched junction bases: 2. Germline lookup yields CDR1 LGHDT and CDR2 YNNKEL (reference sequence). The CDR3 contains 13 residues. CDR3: CASSQAAGGEQYF. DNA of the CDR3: TGTGCCAGCAGCCAAGCCGCGGGGGGCGAGCAGTACTTC.

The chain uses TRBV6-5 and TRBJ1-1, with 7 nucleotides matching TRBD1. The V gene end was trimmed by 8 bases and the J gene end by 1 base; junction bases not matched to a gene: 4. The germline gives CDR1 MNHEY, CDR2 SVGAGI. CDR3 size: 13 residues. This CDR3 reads CASGGTANTEAFF. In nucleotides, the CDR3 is TGTGCCAGCGGGGGGACAGCGAACACTGAAGCTTTCTTT.

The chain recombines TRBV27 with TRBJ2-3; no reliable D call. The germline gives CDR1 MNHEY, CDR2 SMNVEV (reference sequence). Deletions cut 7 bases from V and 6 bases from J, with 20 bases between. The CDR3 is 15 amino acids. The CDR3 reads CASKGLQLTQDTQYF. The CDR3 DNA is TGTGCCAGCAAAGGCCTTCAACTCACACAGGATACGCAGTATTTT.

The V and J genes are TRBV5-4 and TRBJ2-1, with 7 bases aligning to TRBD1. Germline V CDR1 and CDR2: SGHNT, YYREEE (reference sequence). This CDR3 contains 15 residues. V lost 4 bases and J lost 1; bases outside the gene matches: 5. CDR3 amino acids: CASSGDRISYNEQFF. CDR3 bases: TGTGCCAGCAGCGGGGACAGAATTTCCTACAATGAGCAGTTCTTC. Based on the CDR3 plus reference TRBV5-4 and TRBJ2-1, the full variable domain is ETGVTQSPTHLIKTRGQQVTLRCSSQSGHNTVSWYQQALGQGPQFIFQYYREEENGRGNFPPRFSGLQFPNYSSELNVNALELDDSALYLCASSGDRISYNEQFFGPGTRLTVL.

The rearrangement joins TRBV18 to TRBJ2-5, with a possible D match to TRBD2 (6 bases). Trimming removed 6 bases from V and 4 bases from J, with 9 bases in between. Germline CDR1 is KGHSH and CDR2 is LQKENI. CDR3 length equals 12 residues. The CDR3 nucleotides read TGTGCCAGCTCTGTCGGGGGAGAGACCCAGTACTTC. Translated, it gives CASSVGGETQYF.

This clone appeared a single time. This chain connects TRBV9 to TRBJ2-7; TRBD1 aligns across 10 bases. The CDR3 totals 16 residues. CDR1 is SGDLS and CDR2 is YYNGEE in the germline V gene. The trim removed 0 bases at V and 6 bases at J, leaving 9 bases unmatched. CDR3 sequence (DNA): TGTGCCAGCAGCGTAGGGGGGACAGGGGTTCACGGCGAGCAGTACTTC. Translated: CASSVGGTGVHGEQYF. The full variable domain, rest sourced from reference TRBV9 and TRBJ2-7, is DSGVTQTPKHLITATGQRVTLRCSPRSGDLSVYWYQQSLDQGLQFLIQYYNGEERAKGNILERFSAQQFPDLHSELNLSSLELGDSALYFCASSVGGTGVHGEQYFGPGTRLTVT.

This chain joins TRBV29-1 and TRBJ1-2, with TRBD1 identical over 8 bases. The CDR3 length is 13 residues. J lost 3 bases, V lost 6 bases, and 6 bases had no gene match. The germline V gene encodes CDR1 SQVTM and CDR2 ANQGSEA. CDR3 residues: CSVGQGGDYGYTF. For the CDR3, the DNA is TGCAGCGTAGGACAGGGAGGGGACTATGGCTACACCTTC.

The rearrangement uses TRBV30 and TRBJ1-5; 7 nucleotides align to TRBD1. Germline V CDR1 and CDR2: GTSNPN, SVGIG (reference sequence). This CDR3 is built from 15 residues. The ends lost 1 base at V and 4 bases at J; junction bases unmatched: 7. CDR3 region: CAWSGGQVFNQPQHF. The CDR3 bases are TGTGCCTGGAGTGGCGGACAGGTTTTTAATCAGCCCCAGCATTTT. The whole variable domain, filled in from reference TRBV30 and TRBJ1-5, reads SQTIHQWPATLVQPVGSPLSLECTVEGTSNPNLYWYRQAAGRGLQLLFYSVGIGQISSEVPQNLSASRPQDRQFILSSKKLLLSDSGFYLCAWSGGQVFNQPQHFGDGTRLSIL.

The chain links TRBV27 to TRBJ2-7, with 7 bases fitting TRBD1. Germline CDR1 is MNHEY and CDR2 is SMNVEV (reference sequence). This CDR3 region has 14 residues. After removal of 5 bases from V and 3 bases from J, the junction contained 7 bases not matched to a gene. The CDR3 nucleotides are TGTGCCAGCAGTCCTAGGGACAGCCACTACGAGCAGTACTTC. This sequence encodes CASSPRDSHYEQYF.

DNA for the CDR3: TGTGCCAGCAGCTCGGGAGGGAGCACTGAAGCTTTCTTT. It is translated as CASSSGGSTEAFF. The V gene is TRBV5-4, the J gene TRBJ1-1; D not resolved. The germline V and J ends were trimmed by 3 bases and 4 bases, with 10 bases remaining between them. The CDR3 is made up of 13 amino acids. Germline lookup yields CDR1 SGHNT and CDR2 YYREEE (reference sequence).

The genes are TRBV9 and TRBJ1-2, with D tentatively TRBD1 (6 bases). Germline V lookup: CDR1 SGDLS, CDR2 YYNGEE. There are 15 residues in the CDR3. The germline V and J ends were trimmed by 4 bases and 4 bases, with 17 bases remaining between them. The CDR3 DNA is TGTGCCAGCAGCCAAGGACAGAAAGCCCTCTATGGCTACACCTTC. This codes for CASSQGQKALYGYTF.

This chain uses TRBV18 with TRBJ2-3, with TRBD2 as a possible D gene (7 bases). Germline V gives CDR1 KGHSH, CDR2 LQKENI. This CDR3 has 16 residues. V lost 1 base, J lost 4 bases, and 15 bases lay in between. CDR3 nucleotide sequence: TGTGCCAGCTCACCACTCGGCGGGGGACACTCAGATACGCAGTATTTT. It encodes CASSPLGGGHSDTQYF.

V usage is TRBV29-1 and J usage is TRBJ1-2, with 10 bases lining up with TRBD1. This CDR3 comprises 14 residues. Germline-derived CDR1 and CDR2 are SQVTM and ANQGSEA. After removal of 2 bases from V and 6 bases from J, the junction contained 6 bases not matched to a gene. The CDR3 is CSVERVDRGDGYTF. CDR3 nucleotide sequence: TGCAGCGTTGAAAGGGTGGACAGGGGGGATGGCTACACCTTC. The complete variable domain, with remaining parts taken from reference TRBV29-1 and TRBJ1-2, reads SAVISQKPSRDICQRGTSLTIQCQVDSQVTMMFWYRQQPGQSLTLIATANQGSEATYESGFVIDKFPISRPNLTFSTLTVSNMSPEDSSIYLCSVERVDRGDGYTFGSGTRLTVV.

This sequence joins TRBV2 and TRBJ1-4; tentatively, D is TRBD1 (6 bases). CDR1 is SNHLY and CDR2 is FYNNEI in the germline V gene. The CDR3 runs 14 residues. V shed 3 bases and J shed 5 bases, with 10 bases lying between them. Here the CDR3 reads CASSDGQGNEKLFF. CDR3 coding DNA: TGTGCCAGCAGTGACGGCCAGGGGAATGAAAAACTGTTTTTT. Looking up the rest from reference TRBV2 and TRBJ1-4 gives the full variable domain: EPEVTQTPSHQVTQMGQEVILRCVPISNHLYFYWYRQILGQKVEFLVSFYNNEISEKSEIFDDQFSVERPDGSNFTLKIRSTKLEDSAMYFCASSDGQGNEKLFFGSGTQLSVL.

The DNA of the CDR3 is TGTGCCAGCAGTTACGGCTCAGGGGGAACTGAAGCTTTCTTT. This sequence encodes CASSYGSGGTEAFF. V gene TRBV6-5 combines with J gene TRBJ1-1; 7 nucleotides line up with TRBD1. The ends lost 2 bases at V and 5 bases at J; junction bases unmatched: 5. This CDR3 has 14 residues. CDR1 MNHEY and CDR2 SVGAGI come from the germline V gene.

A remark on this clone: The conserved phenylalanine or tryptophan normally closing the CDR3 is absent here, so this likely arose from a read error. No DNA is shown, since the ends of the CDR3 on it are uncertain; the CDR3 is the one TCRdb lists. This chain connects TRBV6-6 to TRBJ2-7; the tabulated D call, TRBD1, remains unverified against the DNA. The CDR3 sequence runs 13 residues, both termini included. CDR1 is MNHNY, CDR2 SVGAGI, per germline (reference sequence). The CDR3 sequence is CASSYSNTGSPLI.

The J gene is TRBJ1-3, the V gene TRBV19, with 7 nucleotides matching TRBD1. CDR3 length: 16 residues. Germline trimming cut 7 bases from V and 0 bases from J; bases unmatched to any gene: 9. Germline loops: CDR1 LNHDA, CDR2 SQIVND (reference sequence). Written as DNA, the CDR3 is TGTGCCAGTATTGATAAAGGGGGCGACTCTGGAAACACCATATATTTT. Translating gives CASIDKGGDSGNTIYF. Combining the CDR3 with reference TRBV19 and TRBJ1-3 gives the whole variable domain DGGITQSPKYLFRKEGQNVTLSCEQNLNHDAMYWYRQDPGQGLRLIYYSQIVNDFQKGDIAEGYSVSREKKESFPLTVTSAQKNPTAFYLCASIDKGGDSGNTIYFGEGSWLTVV.

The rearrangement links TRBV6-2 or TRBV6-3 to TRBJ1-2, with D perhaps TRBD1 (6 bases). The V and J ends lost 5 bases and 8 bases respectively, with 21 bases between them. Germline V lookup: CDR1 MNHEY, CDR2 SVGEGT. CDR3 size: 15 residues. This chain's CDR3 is CASSTSGTRRGGYTF. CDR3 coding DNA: TGTGCCAGCAGTACTTCAGGGACACGCCGAGGGGGCTACACCTTC.

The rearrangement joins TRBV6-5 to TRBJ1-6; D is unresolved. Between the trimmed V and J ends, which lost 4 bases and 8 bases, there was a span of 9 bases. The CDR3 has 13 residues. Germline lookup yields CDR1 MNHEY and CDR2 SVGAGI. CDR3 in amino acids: CASSSSPYSPLHF. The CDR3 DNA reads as TGTGCCAGCAGTTCGTCCCCCTATTCACCCCTCCACTTT.

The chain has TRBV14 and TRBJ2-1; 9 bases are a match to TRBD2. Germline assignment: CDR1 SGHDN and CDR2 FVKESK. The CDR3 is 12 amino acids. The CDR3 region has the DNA TGTGCTTGCGGGGGGGCCTCCAATGAGCAGTTCTTC. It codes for CACGGASNEQFF.

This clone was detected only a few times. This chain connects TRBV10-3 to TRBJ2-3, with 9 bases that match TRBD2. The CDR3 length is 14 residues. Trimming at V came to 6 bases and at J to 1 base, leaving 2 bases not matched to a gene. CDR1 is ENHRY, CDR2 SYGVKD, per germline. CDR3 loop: CAISASGGTDTQYF. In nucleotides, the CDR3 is TGTGCCATCAGCGCTAGCGGGGGCACAGATACGCAGTATTTT.

The CDR3 reads CASSSLIAGGFNEQFF. As DNA, the CDR3 is TGTGCCAGCAGCTCCCTCATAGCGGGGGGATTCAATGAGCAGTTCTTC. The V call is TRBV11-2, the J call TRBJ2-1, with 10 bases lining up with TRBD2. The CDR3 is 16 amino acids. Germline V gives CDR1 SGHAT, CDR2 FQNNGV. J lost 6 bases, V lost 4 bases, and 9 bases had no gene match. Full variable domain (outside the CDR3, taken from reference TRBV11-2 and TRBJ2-1): EAGVAQSPRYKIIEKRQSVAFWCNPISGHATLYWYQQILGQGPKLLIQFQNNGVVDDSQLPKDRFSAERLKGVDSTLKIQPAKLEDSAVYLCASSSLIAGGFNEQFFGPGTRLTVL.

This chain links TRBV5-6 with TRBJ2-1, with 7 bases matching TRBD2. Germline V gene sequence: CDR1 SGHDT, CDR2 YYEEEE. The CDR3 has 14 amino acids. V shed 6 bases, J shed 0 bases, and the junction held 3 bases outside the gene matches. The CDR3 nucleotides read TGTGCCAGCATGCGGGGGAGCTCCTACAATGAGCAGTTCTTC. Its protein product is CASMRGSSYNEQFF.